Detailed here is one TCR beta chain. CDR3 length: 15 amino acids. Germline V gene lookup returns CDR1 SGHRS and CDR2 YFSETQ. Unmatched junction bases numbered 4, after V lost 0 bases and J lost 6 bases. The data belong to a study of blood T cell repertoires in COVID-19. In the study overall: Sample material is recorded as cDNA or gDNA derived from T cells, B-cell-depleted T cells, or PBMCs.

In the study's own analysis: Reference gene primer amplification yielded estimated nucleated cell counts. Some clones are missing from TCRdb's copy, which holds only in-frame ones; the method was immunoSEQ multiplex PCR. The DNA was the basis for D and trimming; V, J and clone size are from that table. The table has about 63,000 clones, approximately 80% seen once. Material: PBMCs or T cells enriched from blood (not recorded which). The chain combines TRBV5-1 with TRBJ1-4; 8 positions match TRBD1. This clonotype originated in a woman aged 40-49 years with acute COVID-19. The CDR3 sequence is CASSLAQGADEKLFF. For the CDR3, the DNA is TGCGCCAGCAGCTTGGCTCAGGGGGCTGATGAAAAACTGTTTTTT.